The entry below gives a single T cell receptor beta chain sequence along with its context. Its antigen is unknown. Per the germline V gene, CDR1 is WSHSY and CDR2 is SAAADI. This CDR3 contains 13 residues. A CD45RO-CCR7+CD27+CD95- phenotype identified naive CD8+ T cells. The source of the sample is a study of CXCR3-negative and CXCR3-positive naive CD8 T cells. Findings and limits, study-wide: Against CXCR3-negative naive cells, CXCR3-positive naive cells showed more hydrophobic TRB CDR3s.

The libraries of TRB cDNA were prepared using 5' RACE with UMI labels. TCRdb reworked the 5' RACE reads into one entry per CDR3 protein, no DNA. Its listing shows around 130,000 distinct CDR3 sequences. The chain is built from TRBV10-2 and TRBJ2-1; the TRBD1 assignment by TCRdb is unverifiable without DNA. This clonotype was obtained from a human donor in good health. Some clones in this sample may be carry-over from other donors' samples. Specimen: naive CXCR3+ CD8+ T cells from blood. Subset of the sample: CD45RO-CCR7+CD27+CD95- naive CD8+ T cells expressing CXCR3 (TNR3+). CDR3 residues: CASSPFIGNEQFF.